These 30 T cell receptor beta chains share one sample of origin, sequenced in a study of blood T cell repertoires in COVID-19. Sequencing was performed with immunoSEQ multiplex PCR; in TCRdb, only in-frame clones are kept and a portion is missing. Found here are 45,000 to 70,000 clones, approximately 78% of them singletons; the top ten hold roughly 8.7%. Sample: peripheral blood. These receptors came from a woman older than 75 with acute or convalescent COVID-19.

This sequence joins TRBV16 and TRBJ1-1, with a tentative D call TRBD1 (5 bases). V was cut by 3 bases and J by 1 base, with 15 bases left in between. The CDR3 extends over 16 amino acids. CDR1 and CDR2 (germline): KGHSY, FQNENV. The CDR3 loop is CASSHLSGTANTEAFF. DNA of the CDR3: TGTGCCAGCAGCCACCTATCCGGGACTGCGAACACTGAAGCTTTCTTT.

V gene TRBV6-5 combines with J gene TRBJ2-1; tentative D call: TRBD1 (5 bases). Trimming took off 3 bases at V and 7 bases at J, with 13 bases between the two ends. The CDR3 extends over 14 amino acids. Germline CDR1 reads MNHEY; CDR2 reads SVGAGI. The DNA for the CDR3 is TGTGCCAGCAGTTATAGGCCCAGGGTAAATGAGCAGTTCTTC. As protein: CASSYRPRVNEQFF.

The V gene is TRBV7-7, the J gene TRBJ2-2; 9 bases agree with TRBD2. CDR3 size: 14 residues. Unmatched junction bases numbered 4, after V lost 6 bases and J lost 5 bases. The germline V gene encodes CDR1 SSHAT and CDR2 FNYEAQ (reference sequence). In DNA form, the CDR3 reads TGTGCCAGCAGTGCGCGGGAGGGGACCGGGGAGCTGTTTTTT. This sequence encodes CASSAREGTGELFF.

A single count supports this clone. The rearrangement links TRBV12-1 to TRBJ2-3; the table gives TRBD2 as D, unverified against the DNA. TRBV12-1 is a listed pseudogene. The CDR3 is made up of 18 amino acids. The CDR3 is CASSPGLAGEPGTDTQYF. The CDR3 DNA reads as TGTGCCAGCAGCCCCGGACTAGCGGGGGAACCGGGCACAGATACGCAGTATTTT.

This clone is a singleton in its sample. The chain combines TRBV19 with TRBJ2-2; 15 nucleotides align to TRBD2. CDR3 size: 15 residues. The V gene end was trimmed by 7 bases and the J gene end by 6 bases; junction bases not matched to a gene: 3. Per the germline V gene, CDR1 is LNHDA and CDR2 is SQIVND (reference sequence). In DNA, the CDR3 is TGTGCCAGTAAGGGACTAGCGGGAGGACCCGGGGAGCTGTTTTTT. It is translated as CASKGLAGGPGELFF.

The J gene is TRBJ2-5, the V gene TRBV24-1; D may be TRBD1 (5 bases). CDR1 is KGHDR, CDR2 SFDVKD, per germline. The V end was cut by 3 bases, the J end by 5 bases, with 15 bases between. CDR3 length equals 15 residues. The CDR3 bases are TGTGCCACCAGTGATCCAAAACAGGCCTTGGAGACCCAGTACTTC. Translation: CATSDPKQALETQYF.

The rearrangement joins TRBV29-1 to TRBJ1-2, with D possibly matching TRBD1 (5 bases). Germline V gene lookup returns CDR1 SQVTM and CDR2 ANQGSEA. The CDR3 covers 14 residues. Trimming cost V 0 bases and J 4 bases, with 12 bases left between them. The CDR3 DNA reads TGCAGCGTTGAAGACGCGGGGGTTGCCTATGGCTACACCTTC. This codes for CSVEDAGVAYGYTF.

The V gene is TRBV2, the J gene TRBJ2-1; 8 bases are shared with TRBD1. The CDR3 totals 13 residues. The ends lost 3 bases at V and 7 bases at J; junction bases unmatched: 2. The germline CDR1 and CDR2 sequences are SNHLY and FYNNEI. The CDR3 loop reads CASSEDRVNEQFF. The CDR3 bases are TGTGCCAGCAGTGAGGACAGGGTGAATGAGCAGTTCTTC.

The chain has TRBV4-1 and TRBJ2-7; 8 bases are shared with TRBD2. Germline V CDR1 and CDR2: MGHRA, YSYEKL. The CDR3 contains 16 residues. The V segment lost 4 bases and the J segment 3 bases; nucleotides outside the gene matches: 11. CDR3 in DNA: TGCGCCAGCAGCCGAAACCCGGGAGGGGTAGTCTACGAGCAGTACTTC. Its translation: CASSRNPGGVVYEQYF.

The chain joins TRBV11-2 to TRBJ1-6; no firm D call. Germline-derived CDR1 and CDR2 are SGHAT and FQNNGV. With 4 bases removed from V and 10 bases from J, the gap between germline ends came to 11 bases. The CDR3 runs 13 residues. As DNA, the CDR3 is TGTGCCAGCAGCTCCCAAGGAGAGTCACCCCTCCACTTT. Protein product: CASSSQGESPLHF. Full variable domain (remainder filled in from reference TRBV11-2 and TRBJ1-6): EAGVAQSPRYKIIEKRQSVAFWCNPISGHATLYWYQQILGQGPKLLIQFQNNGVVDDSQLPKDRFSAERLKGVDSTLKIQPAKLEDSAVYLCASSSQGESPLHFGNGTRLTVT.

This sequence joins TRBV28 and TRBJ1-6, with a tentative D call TRBD1 (5 bases). Per the germline V gene, CDR1 is MDHEN and CDR2 is SYDVKM. This CDR3 spans 14 amino acids. V gave up 6 bases and J gave up 3 bases, with 9 bases separating them. CDR3 amino acids: CASRGQNYNSPLHF. The CDR3, as DNA: TGTGCCAGCAGAGGACAAAACTATAATTCACCCCTCCACTTT. The full variable domain, in which reference TRBV28 and TRBJ1-6 provide the parts outside the CDR3, is DVKVTQSSRYLVKRTGEKVFLECVQDMDHENMFWYRQDPGLGLRLIYFSYDVKMKEKGDIPEGYSVSREKKERFSLILESASTNQTSMYLCASRGQNYNSPLHFGNGTRLTVT.

This clone appeared a few times. The V and J genes are TRBV5-4 and TRBJ1-2, with TRBD1 matching 8 bases. Germline trimming cut 1 base from V and 8 bases from J; bases unmatched to any gene: 10. Germline CDR1 and CDR2: SGHNT and YYREEE (reference sequence). The CDR3 spans 15 residues. CDR3 sequence: CASSLFGQGAYGYTF. As DNA, the CDR3 is TGTGCCAGCAGCTTGTTCGGGCAGGGGGCTTACGGCTACACCTTC.

In its sample, this clone was seen a few times. The rearrangement joins TRBV27 to TRBJ2-6; 9 bases are a match to TRBD1. In germline, CDR1 is MNHEY, CDR2 SMNVEV (reference sequence). This CDR3 region has 19 residues. V gave up 0 bases and J gave up 0 bases; unmatched junction bases: 6. The chain's CDR3 is CASSLSGTGTISGANVLTF. For the CDR3, the DNA is TGTGCCAGCAGTTTATCCGGGACAGGGACCATCTCTGGGGCCAACGTCCTGACTTTC.

The V and J genes are TRBV3-1 (or the pseudogene TRBV3-2) and TRBJ1-3, with D possibly matching TRBD1 (5 bases). CDR1 and CDR2 from the germline V gene are LGHDT and YNNKEL (reference sequence). The CDR3 is 16 amino acids. V was trimmed by 1 base and J by 0 bases, leaving 10 bases between them. In DNA form, the CDR3 reads TGTGCCAGCAGCCAAGGGGGCAGACGCTCTGGAAACACCATATATTTT. Protein sequence: CASSQGGRRSGNTIYF.

The chain employs TRBV29-1 and TRBJ1-1; no definite D call. This CDR3 has 12 residues. Trimming removed 6 bases at V and 1 base at J, with 9 bases between. The germline gives CDR1 SQVTM, CDR2 ANQGSEA. The CDR3 DNA is TGCAGCGTGGCAGACACGAACACTGAAGCTTTCTTT. It is translated as CSVADTNTEAFF.

This sequence joins TRBV11-2 and TRBJ1-1, with D maybe TRBD1 (6 bases). Germline CDR1 SGHAT, CDR2 FQNNGV. The ends were cut back, 2 bases at V and 6 bases at J, with 10 bases in the middle. The CDR3 loop spans 13 amino acids. The CDR3 nucleotides are TGTGCCAGCAGCTTATACAGGGACGCTGAAGCTTTCTTT. Its translation: CASSLYRDAEAFF.

The chain carries TRBV2 and TRBJ2-7; 7 nucleotides match TRBD2. The CDR3 extends over 15 amino acids. With 6 bases clipped from V and 6 bases from J, the junction kept 14 bases outside the gene matches. Germline CDR1 and CDR2: SNHLY and FYNNEI. For the CDR3, the DNA is TGTGCCAGCAGCGGTCCCGGGACTATCGTAGGCGAGCAGTACTTC. It encodes CASSGPGTIVGEQYF.

The chain carries TRBV30 and TRBJ1-4; a weak D match, TRBD1 (5 bases). CDR3 length: 14 residues. Deletions cut 4 bases from V and 8 bases from J, with 17 bases between. The V gene's germline CDR1 is GTSNPN and CDR2 SVGIG (reference sequence). The CDR3 sequence: CAWTKPSGQEKLFF. The CDR3 DNA follows: TGTGCCTGGACCAAACCGTCAGGGCAGGAAAAACTGTTTTTT.

On this clone: The same CDR3 arises from other DNA sequences in this sample as well. This sequence joins TRBV18 and TRBJ1-5; 10 bases line up with TRBD1. The CDR3 extends over 15 amino acids. The germline CDR1 and CDR2 sequences are KGHSH and LQKENI. Trimming at V came to 3 bases and at J to 3 bases, leaving 2 bases not matched to a gene. CDR3: CASSPGTGANQPQHF. The CDR3 nucleotides read TGTGCCAGCTCACCTGGGACAGGGGCCAATCAGCCCCAGCATTTT.

V and J are TRBV19 and TRBJ2-3, with D perhaps matching TRBD2 (6 bases). The CDR3 sequence is 15 residues long. Germline CDR1 LNHDA, CDR2 SQIVND (reference sequence). The V end was cut by 3 bases, the J end by 5 bases, with 15 bases between. The CDR3 spells CASSIGSGVGDTQYF. The CDR3 DNA is TGTGCCAGTAGTATCGGGTCGGGAGTAGGAGATACGCAGTATTTT.

The rearrangement uses TRBV5-6 and TRBJ2-1; perhaps TRBD2 as D (6 bases). Germline loops: CDR1 SGHDT, CDR2 YYEEEE. V was trimmed by 4 bases and J by 8 bases, leaving 19 bases between them. This CDR3 is built from 15 residues. Here the CDR3 DNA reads TGTGCCAGCAGCCCATGGAGGGGTTGGTCGCATGAGCAGTTCTTC. This encodes CASSPWRGWSHEQFF.

J is TRBJ2-5 and V is TRBV11-2; perhaps TRBD2 as D (8 bases). This CDR3 has 18 amino acids. Germline values: CDR1 SGHAT, CDR2 FQNNGV. Between the trimmed V and J ends, which lost 4 bases and 2 bases, there was a span of 23 bases. The CDR3 region is CASSSGLGRGRGQETQYF. The CDR3 DNA reads as TGTGCCAGCAGCTCAGGACTCGGGAGGGGGCGAGGGCAAGAGACCCAGTACTTC.

This chain uses TRBV9 with TRBJ2-7, with no clear D. The germline gives CDR1 SGDLS, CDR2 YYNGEE. Trimming took 4 bases from V and 1 from J, leaving 12 bases between them. The CDR3 sequence is 14 residues long. The CDR3 protein is CASSPRLGSYEQYF. DNA for the CDR3: TGTGCCAGCAGCCCTCGACTCGGGTCCTACGAGCAGTACTTC.

The chain joins TRBV18 to TRBJ2-2, with a tentative D call TRBD1 (6 bases). CDR3 length: 16 amino acids. The germline V and J ends were trimmed by 6 bases and 3 bases, with 17 bases remaining between them. Germline CDR1 is KGHSH and CDR2 is LQKENI. The chain's CDR3 is CASSPPAAGDTGELFF. As DNA, the CDR3 is TGTGCCAGCTCTCCTCCGGCCGCAGGGGACACCGGGGAGCTGTTTTTT.

The chain is built from TRBV14 and TRBJ2-1, with 8 bases aligning to TRBD2. CDR3 size: 19 residues. V was clipped by 0 bases and J by 0 bases; unmatched bases: 10. Germline CDR1 is SGHDN and CDR2 is FVKESK. The CDR3 sequence: CASSQETFSGASSYNEQFF. The CDR3, as DNA: TGTGCCAGCAGCCAAGAAACCTTTAGCGGGGCCTCCTCCTACAATGAGCAGTTCTTC.

This clone occurred a few times. The chain couples TRBV7-9 to TRBJ2-7; 9 bases line up with TRBD1. Germline V gene sequence: CDR1 SEHNR, CDR2 FQNEAQ (reference sequence). V shed 2 bases, J shed 6 bases, and the junction held 5 bases outside the gene matches. CDR3 length: 14 residues. DNA for the CDR3: TGTGCCAGCAGCTTAACAGGGGGCAGGTCCGAGCAGTACTTC. It yields the protein CASSLTGGRSEQYF.

This chain joins TRBV27 and TRBJ2-1, with TRBD1 matching 7 bases. Germline V gene sequence: CDR1 MNHEY, CDR2 SMNVEV (reference sequence). V dropped 4 bases and J dropped 4; count of bases not matched to a gene: 7. The CDR3 spans 15 residues. Written as DNA, the CDR3 is TGTGCCAGCAGTTCCGACAGGGTGAAGTACAATGAGCAGTTCTTC. This sequence encodes CASSSDRVKYNEQFF.

This clone was observed once. This chain uses TRBV27 with TRBJ1-4, with 9 nucleotides matching TRBD1. The V gene's germline CDR1 is MNHEY and CDR2 SMNVEV (reference sequence). V shed 8 bases, J shed 10 bases, and the junction held 11 bases outside the gene matches. CDR3 length equals 14 residues. CDR3 sequence: CASCTGTGRGKLFF. CDR3 DNA: TGTGCCAGCTGCACCGGGACAGGGCGTGGAAAACTGTTTTTT. Complete variable domain (other parts from reference TRBV27 and TRBJ1-4): EAQVTQNPRYLITVTGKKLTVTCSQNMNHEYMSWYRQDPGLGLRQIYYSMNVEVTDKGDVPEGYKVSRKEKRNFPLILESPSPNQTSLYFCASCTGTGRGKLFFGSGTQLSVL.

This chain links TRBV27 with TRBJ2-5, with a weak D call TRBD1 (5 bases). This CDR3 region has 14 residues. The germline V gene has CDR1 MNHEY and CDR2 SMNVEV (reference sequence). Trimming removed 0 bases at V and 5 bases at J, with 10 bases between. The CDR3: CASSLSLAGETQYF. In DNA, the CDR3 is TGTGCCAGCAGTTTATCTTTGGCAGGGGAGACCCAGTACTTC.

The CDR3 DNA sequence: TGTGCCAGCAGCCCTAGTAATGTGGGTTCACCCCTCCACTTT. Its protein product is CASSPSNVGSPLHF. The chain links TRBV11-2 to TRBJ1-6; D remains ambiguous. Germline CDR1 SGHAT, CDR2 FQNNGV. This CDR3 comprises 14 residues. V lost 5 bases and J lost 9, with 14 bases in between.